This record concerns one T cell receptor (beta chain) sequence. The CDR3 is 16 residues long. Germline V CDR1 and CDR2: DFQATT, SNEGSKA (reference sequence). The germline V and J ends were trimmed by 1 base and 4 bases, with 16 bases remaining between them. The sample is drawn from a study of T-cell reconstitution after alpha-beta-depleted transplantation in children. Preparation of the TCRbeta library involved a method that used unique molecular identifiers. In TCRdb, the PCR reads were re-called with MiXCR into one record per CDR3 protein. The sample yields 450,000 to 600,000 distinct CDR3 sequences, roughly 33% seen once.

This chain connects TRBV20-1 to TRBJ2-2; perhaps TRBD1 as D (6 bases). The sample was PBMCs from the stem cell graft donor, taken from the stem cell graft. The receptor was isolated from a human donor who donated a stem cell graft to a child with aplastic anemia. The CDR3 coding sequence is TGCAGTGCTAGAGCCCTACTGGGACAAAGCACCGGGGAGCTGTTTTTT. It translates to CSARALLGQSTGELFF.